This record covers a single T cell receptor beta chain. What it binds is not known. This sample was included in a study of vaccination effects on CD4 cells after COVID-19. Study in general: Peptide-pool stimulation followed by sequencing identified expanded antigen-specific CD4+ clonotypes in the ViraFEST assay. Samples were taken post-vaccine, and their median timing was 72 days after the second dose. Study findings and constraints: Cross-reactivity toward common cold coronaviruses was confined to only 1 of 255 vaccine-induced clones in healthy vaccinees.

The table came from immunoSEQ multiplex PCR; TCRdb's copy has only in-frame clones and leaves some out. The table shows more than 55,000 clones, with around 84% occurring only once. Cells that had been cultured for 10 days were the source of isolated CD4+ T cells. It was two doses of either the BNT162b2 or mRNA-1273 vaccine that participants received. Germline lookup yields CDR1 GTSNPN and CDR2 SVGIG (reference sequence). V lost 2 bases and J lost 2; bases outside the gene matches: 6. This CDR3 comprises 16 residues. The chain employs TRBV30 and TRBJ2-1; 10 positions match TRBD2. The source is a human donor who received a COVID-19 vaccine. The sample here was CD4+ T cells from PBMCs cultured without peptide, taken after COVID-19 vaccination. The CDR3 nucleotides are TGTGCCTGGAGTCCCTTACTAGCGGGACCCTACAATGAGCAGTTCTTC. Its protein is CAWSPLLAGPYNEQFF.